This TCR beta chain was sequenced during a study of blood T cells in healthy people across ages. Trimming removed 0 bases from V and 2 bases from J, with 13 bases in between. CDR3 length equals 17 residues. Germline loops: CDR1 LGHNA, CDR2 YSLEER. Primed by a sample-barcoded 5' primer and a J-beta primer mix, a second PCR proceeded for about 7 to 11 cycles. TCRdb re-called the 5' RACE reads through MiXCR, storing one row per CDR3 protein. The table shows 1.8 million or so distinct CDR3 sequences, with 39% occurring only once. A single count supports this clonotype. The sample taken for sequencing was blood. The chain recombines TRBV4-3 with TRBJ1-4; D is ambiguous. The sequence came from a human donor in good health. The CDR3 nucleotides are TGCGCCAGCAGCCAAGAAGGACGGCCCGGGACTAATGAAAAACTGTTTTTT. It encodes CASSQEGRPGTNEKLFF.